This T cell receptor (beta chain) appears in the sequencing data of a study of Ad26.COV2.S vaccination and SARS-CoV-2 variants. Study overall: Ad26.COV2.S given intramuscularly, once or twice 56 days apart.

TCRdb's table, derived via immunoSEQ multiplex PCR, lists solely in-frame clones and lacks some. The top ten clones hold around 4.5% of a sample with about 470,000 clones, 80% to 95% of them seen once. A word on this clone: What it recognizes is unknown.

The study, taken as a whole, reports: Ad26.COV2.S recipients had broader spike-specific TCRs (P = 0.0014). The TCR-based breadth and depth measures might underestimate overall T cell responses.

Deletions cut 6 bases from V and 0 bases from J, with 9 bases between. Looked up from germline, CDR1 is SQVTM and CDR2 is ANQGSEA. CDR3 size: 13 residues. The treatment: about 20 received Ad26.COV2.S at low or high dose, single or two shots; 5 received placebo; per-sample allocation not given. The samples date from day 63 after the first vaccine or placebo injection. A Boston adult aged 18-55 years was the donor. Sequences were derived from peripheral blood, sampled in a trial of Ad26.COV2.S vaccine versus placebo. The V gene is TRBV29-1, the J gene TRBJ2-1, with D uncertain. The sequence was obtained from a person between 18 and 65 years old who received the Ad26.COV2.S COVID-19 vaccine or a placebo. In DNA form, the CDR3 reads TGCAGCGTCCGTAAAAGCTCCTACAATGAGCAGTTCTTC. It encodes CSVRKSSYNEQFF.